The 31 T cell receptor beta chains below come from one sample, sequenced in a study of cytotoxic CD8 clonotypes in ibrutinib-treated CLL. Generated by immunoSEQ multiplex PCR, the TCRdb table keeps only in-frame clones and is missing some. The sample has approximately 330,000 clones; 80% are singletons. This material consisted of PBMCs, taken before ibrutinib treatment. The receptors here all came from a human donor with chronic lymphocytic leukemia.

This clone was counted a single time. The CDR3 sequence is CASSEWGGGRSTDTQYF. CDR3 DNA: TGTGCCAGCAGTGAATGGGGAGGGGGGCGAAGCACAGATACGCAGTATTTT. The rearrangement uses TRBV25-1 and TRBJ2-3, with a possible D match to TRBD2 (7 bases). Germline CDR1 reads MGHDK; CDR2 reads SYGVNS. With 1 base removed from V and 0 bases from J, the gap between germline ends came to 14 bases. The CDR3 has 17 amino acids.

V and J are TRBV30 and TRBJ2-7, with 9 bases fitting TRBD2. Trimming removed 1 base from V and 1 base from J; junction bases left unmatched: 5. There are 15 residues in the CDR3. CDR1 GTSNPN and CDR2 SVGIG come from the germline V gene (reference sequence). This chain's CDR3 is CAWSGGTSRSYEQYF. CDR3 sequence (DNA): TGTGCCTGGAGTGGGGGGACTAGCAGGTCCTACGAGCAGTACTTC.

J is TRBJ2-7 and V is TRBV7-2; 8 bases match TRBD2. The junction had 8 bases not matched to a gene; V was cut back by 5 bases and J by 2 bases. From germline, CDR1 is SGHTA and CDR2 FQGNSA. The CDR3 loop spans 15 amino acids. The CDR3 DNA sequence: TGTGCCAGCAGCCCGCAGCCGGGACTAGCCTACGAGCAGTACTTC. Amino acid sequence: CASSPQPGLAYEQYF.

This clone was picked up a small number of times. The gene calls are TRBV25-1 and TRBJ1-2; D is ambiguous. CDR1 is MGHDK and CDR2 is SYGVNS in the germline V gene. The CDR3 totals 14 residues. V was pared by 1 base and J by 7 bases, with 13 bases between. The CDR3 loop reads CASSEWASSTGYTF. As DNA, the CDR3 is TGTGCCAGCAGTGAATGGGCATCGTCTACTGGCTACACCTTC.

The V gene is TRBV30, the J gene TRBJ1-5; possibly TRBD1 for D (5 bases). CDR3 length equals 17 residues. Trimming removed 0 bases from V and 2 bases from J, with 17 bases in between. Germline V lookup: CDR1 GTSNPN, CDR2 SVGIG (reference sequence). The CDR3 reads CAWSVQGGGRGNQPQHF. The CDR3 region has the DNA TGTGCCTGGAGTGTACAAGGCGGGGGACGCGGCAATCAGCCCCAGCATTTT.

V gene TRBV2 combines with J gene TRBJ2-2, with TRBD2 matching 13 bases. The CDR3 covers 16 residues. CDR1 and CDR2 from the germline V gene are SNHLY and FYNNEI. V lost 4 bases and J lost 3; bases outside the gene matches: 2. In DNA, the CDR3 is TGTGCCAGCAGTGGACTAGCGGGAGGATACACCGGGGAGCTGTTTTTT. The encoded protein is CASSGLAGGYTGELFF.

This clone was seen just once. The chain links TRBV30 to TRBJ1-2, with D perhaps TRBD1 (5 bases). The V and J ends lost 2 bases and 4 bases respectively, with 14 bases between them. CDR3 length equals 14 residues. Germline V gives CDR1 GTSNPN, CDR2 SVGIG (reference sequence). CDR3 residues: CAWSLGGTSYGYTF. The CDR3 DNA is TGTGCCTGGAGTTTGGGGGGGACCTCCTATGGCTACACCTTC.

The J gene is TRBJ2-2, the V gene TRBV7-2; D perhaps matches TRBD2 (6 bases). The germline V gene encodes CDR1 SGHTA and CDR2 FQGNSA. The ends were cut back, 1 base at V and 0 bases at J, with 12 bases in the middle. The CDR3 consists of 17 residues. Here the CDR3 reads CASSLEVAAANTGELFF. The CDR3 DNA reads as TGTGCCAGCAGCTTAGAAGTAGCGGCCGCGAACACCGGGGAGCTGTTTTTT.

The chain carries TRBV15 and TRBJ2-2, with D possibly matching TRBD1 (5 bases). Trimming took 3 bases from V and 2 from J, leaving 19 bases between them. This CDR3 is 18 amino acids long. Germline lookup yields CDR1 LNHNV and CDR2 YYDKDF (reference sequence). CDR3 residues: CATSSGYRSNLNTGELFF. CDR3 DNA sequence: TGTGCCACCAGCAGTGGATACAGGAGTAATTTAAACACCGGGGAGCTGTTTTTT.

The rearrangement joins TRBV4-1 to TRBJ2-1; D not resolved. Germline CDR1 is MGHRA and CDR2 is YSYEKL. V lost 4 bases to trimming and J lost 9 bases, with 16 bases between them. The CDR3 is 14 amino acids. Here the CDR3 reads CASSPRWSWGEQFF. The CDR3, as DNA: TGCGCCAGCAGCCCCCGGTGGTCGTGGGGTGAGCAGTTCTTC.

The V and J genes are TRBV30 and TRBJ2-7; perhaps TRBD1 as D (6 bases). Germline V gives CDR1 GTSNPN, CDR2 SVGIG (reference sequence). V was shortened by 4 bases and J by 3 bases, with 19 bases between the two germline ends. This CDR3 comprises 15 residues. CDR3 loop: CAWKRDQGINYEQYF. The CDR3 DNA sequence: TGTGCCTGGAAGAGAGATCAGGGGATAAACTACGAGCAGTACTTC. Full variable domain (remainder filled in from reference TRBV30 and TRBJ2-7): SQTIHQWPATLVQPVGSPLSLECTVEGTSNPNLYWYRQAAGRGLQLLFYSVGIGQISSEVPQNLSASRPQDRQFILSSKKLLLSDSGFYLCAWKRDQGINYEQYFGPGTRLTVT.

The chain employs TRBV4-3 and TRBJ2-1; 12 nucleotides agree with TRBD2. The V gene's germline CDR1 is LGHNA and CDR2 YSLEER. Unmatched junction bases numbered 8, after V lost 0 bases and J lost 11 bases. The CDR3 runs 16 residues. This CDR3 reads CASSQDTRTSGTQQFF. CDR3 sequence (DNA): TGCGCCAGCAGCCAAGATACTAGGACTAGCGGGACACAGCAGTTCTTC.

The chain links TRBV7-2 to TRBJ1-5, with D perhaps TRBD1 (5 bases). This CDR3 comprises 15 residues. Germline V gene sequence: CDR1 SGHTA, CDR2 FQGNSA. The V end lost 2 bases, the J end lost 2 bases, and 10 bases lay between the germline ends. CDR3 sequence: CASSLSIGGNQPQHF. CDR3 DNA sequence: TGTGCCAGCAGCTTATCGATAGGGGGCAATCAGCCCCAGCATTTT.

The V call is TRBV7-2, the J call TRBJ2-7; D is uncertain. V shed 0 bases and J shed 5 bases, with 8 bases lying between them. Germline-derived CDR1 and CDR2 are SGHTA and FQGNSA. This CDR3 has 13 amino acids. CDR3 bases: TGTGCCAGCAGCTTAGCGACCCAGCACGAGCAGTACTTC. This gives the protein CASSLATQHEQYF. The full variable domain, with the rest looked up from reference TRBV7-2 and TRBJ2-7, is GAGVSQSPSNKVTEKGKDVELRCDPISGHTALYWYRQSLGQGLEFLIYFQGNSAPDKSGLPSDRFSAERTGGSVSTLTIQRTQQEDSAVYLCASSLATQHEQYFGPGTRLTVT.

The rearrangement uses TRBV6-6 and TRBJ1-5; D may be TRBD1 (6 bases). There are 15 residues in the CDR3. The V end lost 0 bases, the J end lost 5 bases, and 11 bases lay between the germline ends. Germline CDR1 reads MNHNY; CDR2 reads SVGAGI (reference sequence). The CDR3 is CASSYSLGQYQPQHF. Here the CDR3 DNA reads TGTGCCAGCAGTTACTCGCTAGGACAGTATCAGCCCCAGCATTTT.

V is TRBV5-1 and J is TRBJ2-5, with 9 nucleotides matching TRBD2. Looked up from germline, CDR1 is SGHRS and CDR2 is YFSETQ. The CDR3 length is 17 residues. The V segment lost 4 bases and the J segment 5 bases; nucleotides outside the gene matches: 15. CDR3 in amino acids: CASSRMLAGSLWETQYF. The DNA for the CDR3 is TGCGCCAGCAGCAGGATGCTAGCGGGATCTCTCTGGGAGACCCAGTACTTC.

The V and J genes are TRBV5-5 and TRBJ1-1; D perhaps matches TRBD1 (5 bases). This CDR3 has 13 amino acids. Trimming cost V 0 bases and J 5 bases, with 8 bases left between them. From germline, CDR1 is SGHKS and CDR2 YYEKEE (reference sequence). This CDR3 reads CASSLAQATEAFF. The CDR3 DNA reads as TGTGCCAGCAGCTTGGCACAGGCGACTGAAGCTTTCTTT.

This chain joins TRBV11-2 and TRBJ1-2; D unresolved. Trimming took 5 bases from V and 5 from J, leaving 6 bases between them. Germline CDR1 is SGHAT and CDR2 is FQNNGV. This CDR3 is built from 11 residues. Here the CDR3 reads CASSNGYGYTF. The CDR3, as DNA: TGTGCCAGCAGCAACGGGTATGGCTACACCTTC.

This chain uses TRBV13 with TRBJ2-1; D may be TRBD2 (6 bases). The CDR3 spans 14 residues. V lost 3 bases, J lost 5 bases, and 11 bases lay in between. Germline V lookup: CDR1 PRHDT, CDR2 FYEKMQ (reference sequence). Written as DNA, the CDR3 is TGTGCCAGCAGCTTTAGGCGGGACCACAATGAGCAGTTCTTC. Protein: CASSFRRDHNEQFF.

The chain joins TRBV7-2 to TRBJ2-1; tentatively, D is TRBD2 (6 bases). The CDR3 spans 14 residues. The germline gives CDR1 SGHTA, CDR2 FQGNSA. V lost 2 bases and J lost 9, with 14 bases in between. The CDR3 DNA reads TGTGCCAGCAGCTTAAGAGCGGGCTCGGGTGAGCAGTTCTTC. Encoded protein: CASSLRAGSGEQFF.

The chain joins TRBV6-6 to TRBJ1-2; D gene uncertain. V was cut by 7 bases and J by 7 bases, with 19 bases left in between. The CDR3 is 14 residues long. Germline CDR1 reads MNHNY; CDR2 reads SVGAGI (reference sequence). The CDR3 sequence is CASKFRANTPGYTF. The DNA for the CDR3 is TGTGCCAGCAAATTCCGGGCAAACACACCTGGCTACACCTTC.

The CDR3 here is CASSPESGPGDTQYF. CDR3 nucleotides: TGTGCCAGCTCACCAGAGTCAGGGCCAGGGGATACGCAGTATTTT. The chain links TRBV18 to TRBJ2-3; D is possibly TRBD1 (5 bases). The germline V gene encodes CDR1 KGHSH and CDR2 LQKENI. The length of the CDR3 is 15 residues. The germline V and J ends were trimmed by 2 bases and 6 bases, with 15 bases remaining between them.

The gene calls are TRBV7-9 and TRBJ1-2; D call uncertain. Trimming cost V 1 base and J 7 bases, with 10 bases left between them. The CDR3 covers 13 residues. Germline lookup yields CDR1 SEHNR and CDR2 FQNEAQ (reference sequence). The chain's CDR3 is CASSLGMEGGYTF. The CDR3 nucleotides read TGTGCCAGCAGCTTAGGGATGGAGGGTGGCTACACCTTC.

The chain recombines TRBV7-9 with TRBJ2-7; possibly TRBD1 for D (5 bases). V was pared by 1 base and J by 0 bases, with 7 bases between. This CDR3 region has 14 residues. Germline V gene lookup returns CDR1 SEHNR and CDR2 FQNEAQ (reference sequence). For the CDR3, the DNA is TGTGCCAGCAGCTTAGAGGACATCTCCTACGAGCAGTACTTC. Translation: CASSLEDISYEQYF.

V is TRBV5-1 and J is TRBJ2-1; 12 bases line up with TRBD2. Germline trimming cut 0 bases from V and 9 bases from J; bases unmatched to any gene: 4. Looked up from germline, CDR1 is SGHRS and CDR2 is YFSETQ. The CDR3 has 15 residues. CDR3 DNA: TGCGCCAGCAGCTTGGGACTAGCGGGAGCATTTGAGCAGTTCTTC. Its translation: CASSLGLAGAFEQFF.

This clone was seen only once. V usage is TRBV9 and J usage is TRBJ1-1; D is ambiguous. There are 10 residues in the CDR3. Trimming left V 7 bases short and J 8 bases short, with 9 bases between. Germline V gene sequence: CDR1 SGDLS, CDR2 YYNGEE. The CDR3: CASGPTEAFF. The DNA for the CDR3 is TGTGCCAGCGGCCCTACCGAAGCTTTCTTT.

The V call is TRBV6-6, the J call TRBJ2-7; TRBD1 matches at 8 bases. This CDR3 is built from 12 residues. The germline gives CDR1 MNHNY, CDR2 SVGAGI (reference sequence). With V trimmed by 6 bases and J by 4 bases, 2 bases remained unmatched. The CDR3 bases are TGTGCCAGCAGCCGACAGGGGTACGAGCAGTACTTC. Its protein product is CASSRQGYEQYF.

V and J are TRBV28 and TRBJ1-5; perhaps TRBD1 as D (6 bases). CDR3 length: 16 amino acids. Per the germline V gene, CDR1 is MDHEN and CDR2 is SYDVKM. With 2 bases removed from V and 1 base from J, the gap between germline ends came to 12 bases. The CDR3 DNA reads TGTGCCAGCAGTTTAATCAGGGGTATCAGCAATCAGCCCCAGCATTTT. Its translation is CASSLIRGISNQPQHF. Combining the CDR3 with reference TRBV28 and TRBJ1-5 gives the whole variable domain DVKVTQSSRYLVKRTGEKVFLECVQDMDHENMFWYRQDPGLGLRLIYFSYDVKMKEKGDIPEGYSVSREKKERFSLILESASTNQTSMYLCASSLIRGISNQPQHFGDGTRLSIL.

This clone was seen ten or more times. The V and J genes are TRBV30 and TRBJ2-1; perhaps TRBD2 as D (5 bases). V was pared by 4 bases and J by 12 bases, with 13 bases between. Looked up from germline, CDR1 is GTSNPN and CDR2 is SVGIG (reference sequence). The CDR3 runs to 11 residues. DNA for the CDR3: TGTGCCTGGAAGGACTTACTAATGCAGTTCTTC. This encodes CAWKDLLMQFF. Full variable domain (remainder filled in from reference TRBV30 and TRBJ2-1): SQTIHQWPATLVQPVGSPLSLECTVEGTSNPNLYWYRQAAGRGLQLLFYSVGIGQISSEVPQNLSASRPQDRQFILSSKKLLLSDSGFYLCAWKDLLMQFFGPGTRLTVL.

The V call is TRBV5-4, the J call TRBJ1-4, with D possibly being TRBD1 (5 bases). Germline values: CDR1 SGHNT, CDR2 YYREEE (reference sequence). The germline V and J ends were trimmed by 0 bases and 3 bases, with 15 bases remaining between them. The length of the CDR3 is 17 residues. CDR3 coding DNA: TGTGCCAGCAGCTTGGGTGGGGGAACAGCAGCTAATGAAAAACTGTTTTTT. Translated: CASSLGGGTAANEKLFF.

The J gene is TRBJ1-3, the V gene TRBV7-9; 8 nucleotides align to TRBD1. Unmatched junction bases numbered 10, after V lost 8 bases and J lost 4 bases. Germline V gives CDR1 SEHNR, CDR2 FQNEAQ (reference sequence). This CDR3 spans 15 amino acids. The CDR3 DNA is TGTGCCAGCCCCCTAATGGACAGGGCAGGAAACACCATATATTTT. Amino acids: CASPLMDRAGNTIYF.